The 10 T cell receptor beta chains below come from one sample, sequenced in a study of T cells in Graves' hyperthyroidism and ophthalmopathy. Amplification of TCR beta CDR3 regions was performed using RNA transcripts as template. The HTBI set primed first-round TCR CDR3 RT-PCR. TCRdb reprocessed the multiplex PCR reads with MiXCR, giving one entry per CDR3 protein. Among 350,000 to 450,000 distinct CDR3 sequences listed, about 14% were seen once. The sequencing sample was made of blood. The source of these receptors is a man aged 45-60 years with Graves' ophthalmopathy.

This clonotype was counted ten times or more. The chain recombines TRBV11-2 with TRBJ2-7; D uncertain. There are 13 residues in the CDR3. Germline CDR1 reads SGHAT; CDR2 reads FQNNGV. Trimming cost V 1 base and J 4 bases, with 8 bases left between them. This CDR3 reads CASSLVIGYEQYF. In DNA form, the CDR3 reads TGTGCCAGCAGCTTAGTTATCGGGTACGAGCAGTACTTC.

This clonotype has at least ten counts. V and J are TRBV20-1 and TRBJ1-5, with a possible D match to TRBD1 (5 bases). Looked up from germline, CDR1 is DFQATT and CDR2 is SNEGSKA (reference sequence). The CDR3 has 14 residues. Trimming took off 5 bases at V and 2 bases at J, with 13 bases between the two ends. The CDR3 nucleotides are TGCAGTGCTCAGCGGGGCCCTGGCAATCAGCCCCAGCATTTT. This encodes CSAQRGPGNQPQHF.

Ten or more counts support this clonotype. CDR3 sequence reads: CASTEQTVPNTEAFF. CDR3 coding DNA: TGCGCCAGCACCGAACAGACAGTACCGAACACTGAAGCTTTCTTT. This sequence joins TRBV5-1 and TRBJ1-1, with D perhaps TRBD1 (5 bases). The germline V and J ends were trimmed by 6 bases and 1 base, with 16 bases remaining between them. The CDR3 extends over 15 amino acids. Germline V lookup: CDR1 SGHRS, CDR2 YFSETQ.

The sample holds a few counts of this clonotype. This rearrangement joins TRBV5-1 to TRBJ1-2; D call uncertain. CDR1 and CDR2 (germline): SGHRS, YFSETQ. Trimming cost V 1 base and J 0 bases, with 7 bases left between them. The CDR3 sequence is 14 residues long. The CDR3 region is CASSLRTANYGYTF. DNA for the CDR3: TGCGCCAGCAGCTTGAGGACGGCTAACTATGGCTACACCTTC.

The rearrangement links TRBV19 to TRBJ1-2, with D perhaps matching TRBD1 (6 bases). The V end was cut by 9 bases, the J end by 1 base, with 24 bases between. Germline V gives CDR1 LNHDA, CDR2 SQIVND (reference sequence). This CDR3 region has 17 residues. The CDR3 nucleotides are TGTGCCAGGCGGACCGGGACACACAATGAGGATAACTATGGCTACACCTTC. Protein sequence: CARRTGTHNEDNYGYTF.

This clonotype was observed many times. The J gene is TRBJ2-7, the V gene TRBV12-3 or TRBV12-4; weak D call: TRBD1 (5 bases). The CDR3 is 13 amino acids. Trimming pared 6 bases from V and 3 bases from J, leaving 12 bases between. CDR3 sequence reads: CASSHDSLYEQYF. The CDR3 DNA is TGTGCCAGCAGCCATGACAGTCTCTACGAGCAGTACTTC.

This clonotype was detected many times. The chain has TRBV5-1 and TRBJ1-4; D is perhaps TRBD1 (5 bases). Germline CDR1 and CDR2: SGHRS and YFSETQ. Trimming stripped 4 bases from V and 8 bases from J, with 18 bases between. The CDR3 has 15 amino acids. The CDR3 bases are TGCGCCAGCAGCCACATAGGGGAGCAACGAGAAAAACTGTTTTTT. As protein: CASSHIGEQREKLFF.

This clonotype was seen repeatedly, ten times or more. The chain is built from TRBV2 and TRBJ1-1; tentatively, D is TRBD1 (5 bases). V was trimmed by 11 bases and J by 2 bases, leaving 15 bases between them. The CDR3 is 13 amino acids. Germline lookup yields CDR1 SNHLY and CDR2 FYNNEI. The CDR3 here is CALGAGFNTEAFF. CDR3 in DNA: TGTGCCCTAGGGGCCGGGTTCAACACTGAAGCTTTCTTT.

V gene TRBV24-1 combines with J gene TRBJ2-7; 8 nucleotides line up with TRBD1. The CDR3 has 16 residues. From germline, CDR1 is KGHDR and CDR2 SFDVKD. The V and J ends lost 3 bases and 3 bases, in that order; junction bases with no gene match: 9. The chain's CDR3 is CATSDRPGGLSYEQYF. Written as DNA, the CDR3 is TGTGCCACCAGTGATCGACCAGGGGGCCTTAGCTACGAGCAGTACTTC.

This clonotype was seen at least ten times. The chain has TRBV27 and TRBJ2-3; maybe TRBD1 (5 bases). Trimming took 5 bases from V and 1 from J, leaving 16 bases between them. Germline loops: CDR1 MNHEY, CDR2 SMNVEV (reference sequence). The CDR3 extends over 16 amino acids. In DNA, the CDR3 is TGTGCCAGCAGTCTCACAGGCCTAGGAGGCACAGATACGCAGTATTTT. This encodes CASSLTGLGGTDTQYF.